This T cell receptor beta chain derives from a study of persistence of HIV-infected CD4 T cells. Nonspecific anti-CD3/anti-CD28 bead stimulation represents the broad CD4+ T cell repertoire. Sorting selected CD4+ T cells upregulating both CD40 ligand and CD69. This clone was counted once. The antigen is not known. This was the immunoSEQ version 4 assay in survey mode. Measured with immunoSEQ multiplex PCR; TCRdb has only the in-frame clones, and not every one. This table holds about 51,000 clones, about nine tenths found once. The sequencing here drew on CD4+ T cells sorted from PBMCs after roughly 18-hour stimulation, taken from a patient who received antiretroviral therapy. The sequence was collected from an adult woman with HIV who was CMV-seropositive.

In DNA, the CDR3 is TGTGCCAGCCATAGGACCCGGAACACTGAAGCTTTCTTT. Its protein product is CASHRTRNTEAFF. The V gene is TRBV7-2, the J gene TRBJ1-1; no reliable D call. Germline CDR1 SGHTA, CDR2 FQGNSA. V was shortened by 8 bases and J by 1 base, with 11 bases between the two germline ends. There are 13 residues in the CDR3.